Included here is one T cell receptor beta chain sequence, with context. The sample holds other DNA sequences that translate to the same CDR3. This sample was included in a study of shared clonotypes between healthy human individuals. About the research overall: Used for every donor were three CD4 naive, three CD4 memory, two CD8 naive and one CD8 memory plate.

The V gene end was trimmed by 5 bases and the J gene end by 5 bases; junction bases not matched to a gene: 8. The CDR3 has 15 amino acids. Germline V gene lookup returns CDR1 LNHDA and CDR2 SQIVND (reference sequence). Measured with immunoSEQ multiplex PCR; TCRdb has only the in-frame clones, and not every one. The sample gives a few million clones, more than 80% of which show up once; about 0.39% is in the top ten. The sequenced sample consisted of naive CD4+ T cells from PBMCs. Subset in this sample: CD45RA+ positively selected. The clonotype comes from a man aged 18 to 30 in good health. Some clones in this sample may be carry-over from other donors' samples. This chain uses TRBV19 with TRBJ2-1; TRBD1 matches 8 bases. The CDR3 DNA sequence: TGTGCCAGTAGTGCCGACAGGGGTTTACACAATGAGCAGTTCTTC. Translating gives CASSADRGLHNEQFF.